This entry lists 6 T cell receptor beta chains sequenced from one sample in a study of blood T cell repertoires in COVID-19. The method was immunoSEQ multiplex PCR; TCRdb's version includes in-frame clones alone and lacks a portion of them. The sample contains around 450,000 clones, 80% to 95% of which appear only once. The sample taken for sequencing was PBMCs or T cells enriched from blood (not recorded which). All receptors come from a man between 18 and 35 years old who had recovered from COVID-19.

V is TRBV5-1 and J is TRBJ1-1; 10 bases line up with TRBD1. The CDR3 has 14 amino acids. The ends lost 0 bases at V and 11 bases at J; junction bases unmatched: 7. Looked up from germline, CDR1 is SGHRS and CDR2 is YFSETQ. The CDR3 sequence is CASSLGQGASRAFF. CDR3 nucleotides: TGCGCCAGCAGCTTGGGACAGGGGGCTTCGAGGGCTTTCTTT.

This chain joins TRBV30 and TRBJ1-1; 9 bases map to TRBD1. The CDR3 sequence is 17 residues long. Germline V CDR1 and CDR2: GTSNPN, SVGIG (reference sequence). V shed 3 bases and J 0 bases; nucleotides not matched to a gene: 11. The CDR3 loop reads CAWSSGTGRSLNTEAFF. The CDR3 nucleotides are TGTGCCTGGAGCTCCGGGACAGGGAGGTCTCTGAACACTGAAGCTTTCTTT.

The J gene is TRBJ2-1, the V gene TRBV5-1, with D possibly TRBD2 on 6 matching bases. Germline V gene sequence: CDR1 SGHRS, CDR2 YFSETQ. V lost 6 bases and J lost 7, with 20 bases in between. The CDR3 extends over 15 amino acids. CDR3 region: CASNPTRRAFNEQFF. The CDR3 nucleotides read TGCGCCAGCAACCCTACGCGGAGGGCCTTTAATGAGCAGTTCTTC.

V and J are TRBV28 and TRBJ1-2; possible D gene TRBD1, 5 bases. The length of the CDR3 is 15 residues. The V and J ends lost 6 bases and 8 bases respectively, with 22 bases between them. CDR1 and CDR2 from the germline V gene are MDHEN and SYDVKM. The CDR3 spells CASSPRGAGGLGYTF. The CDR3 DNA is TGTGCCAGCAGCCCCCGGGGCGCTGGGGGGTTGGGCTACACCTTC.

This chain links TRBV4-1 with TRBJ1-5, with D hard to call. Looked up from germline, CDR1 is MGHRA and CDR2 is YSYEKL. The CDR3 runs 13 residues. The V end lost 4 bases, the J end lost 4 bases, and 8 bases lay between the germline ends. CDR3 amino acids: CASSRLVNQPQHF. The CDR3 DNA follows: TGCGCCAGCAGCCGACTGGTTAATCAGCCCCAGCATTTT.

The chain recombines TRBV2 with TRBJ2-7, with a tentative D call TRBD1 (6 bases). With 3 bases removed from V and 0 bases from J, the gap between germline ends came to 15 bases. CDR3 length: 16 residues. The germline gives CDR1 SNHLY, CDR2 FYNNEI. CDR3 DNA sequence: TGTGCCAGCAGTGATCAAGGGACCAGGGGCTCCTACGAGCAGTACTTC. The encoded protein is CASSDQGTRGSYEQYF. Using reference TRBV2 and TRBJ2-7 for the parts outside the CDR3, the full variable domain is EPEVTQTPSHQVTQMGQEVILRCVPISNHLYFYWYRQILGQKVEFLVSFYNNEISEKSEIFDDQFSVERPDGSNFTLKIRSTKLEDSAMYFCASSDQGTRGSYEQYFGPGTRLTVT.